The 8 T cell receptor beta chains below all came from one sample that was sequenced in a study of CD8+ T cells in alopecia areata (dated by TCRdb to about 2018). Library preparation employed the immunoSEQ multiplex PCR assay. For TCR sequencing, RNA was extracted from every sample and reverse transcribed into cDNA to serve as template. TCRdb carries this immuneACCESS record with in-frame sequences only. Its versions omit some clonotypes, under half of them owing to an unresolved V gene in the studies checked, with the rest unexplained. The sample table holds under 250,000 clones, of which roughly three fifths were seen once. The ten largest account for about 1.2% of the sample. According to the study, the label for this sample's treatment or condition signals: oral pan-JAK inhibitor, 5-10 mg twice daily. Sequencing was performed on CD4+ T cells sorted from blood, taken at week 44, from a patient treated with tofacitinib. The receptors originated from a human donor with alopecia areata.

This CDR3 is CASSARTSGANVLTF. As DNA, the CDR3 is TGTGCCAGCAGTGCACGGACTTCTGGGGCCAACGTCCTGACTTTC. The gene calls are TRBV25-1 and TRBJ2-6; D may be TRBD2 (5 bases). V was trimmed by 4 bases and J by 1 base, leaving 8 bases between them. The CDR3 runs to 15 residues. Germline CDR1 reads MGHDK; CDR2 reads SYGVNS.

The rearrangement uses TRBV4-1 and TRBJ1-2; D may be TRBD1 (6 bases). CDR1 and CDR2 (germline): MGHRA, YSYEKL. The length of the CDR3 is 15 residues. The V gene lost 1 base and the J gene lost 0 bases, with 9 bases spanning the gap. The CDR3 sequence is CASSQGQATNYGYTF. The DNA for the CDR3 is TGCGCCAGCAGCCAAGGACAGGCCACTAACTATGGCTACACCTTC.

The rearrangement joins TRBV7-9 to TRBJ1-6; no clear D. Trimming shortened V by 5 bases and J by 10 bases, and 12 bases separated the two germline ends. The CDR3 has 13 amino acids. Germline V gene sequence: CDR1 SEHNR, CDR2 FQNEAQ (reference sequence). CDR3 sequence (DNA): TGTGCCAGCAGCGCAAACATGGGGTCACCCCTCCACTTT. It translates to CASSANMGSPLHF.

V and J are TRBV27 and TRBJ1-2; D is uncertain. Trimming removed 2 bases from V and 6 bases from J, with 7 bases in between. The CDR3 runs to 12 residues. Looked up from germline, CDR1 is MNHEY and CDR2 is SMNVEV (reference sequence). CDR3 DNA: TGTGCCAGCAGTTTAAATGGAGATGGCTACACCTTC. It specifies CASSLNGDGYTF.

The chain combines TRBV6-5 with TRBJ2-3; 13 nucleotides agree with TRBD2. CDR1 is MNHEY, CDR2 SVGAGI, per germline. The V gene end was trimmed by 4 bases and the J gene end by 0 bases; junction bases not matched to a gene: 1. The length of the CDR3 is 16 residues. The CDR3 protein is CASSLGLAGSTDTQYF. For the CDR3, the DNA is TGTGCCAGCAGTTTGGGACTAGCGGGGAGCACAGATACGCAGTATTTT.

The CDR3 reads CSVLWGRRTEAFF. DNA of the CDR3: TGCAGCGTTCTGTGGGGGCGCAGGACTGAAGCTTTCTTT. J is TRBJ1-1 and V is TRBV29-1, with a weak D call TRBD1 (6 bases). Germline-derived CDR1 and CDR2 are SQVTM and ANQGSEA. V dropped 5 bases and J dropped 5 bases, with 15 bases sitting between them. The CDR3 is made up of 13 amino acids.

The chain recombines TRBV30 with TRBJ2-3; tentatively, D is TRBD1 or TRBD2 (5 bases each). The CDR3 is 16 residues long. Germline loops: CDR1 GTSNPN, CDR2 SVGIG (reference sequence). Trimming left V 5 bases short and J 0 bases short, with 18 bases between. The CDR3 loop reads CAWLKPGTISTDTQYF. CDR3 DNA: TGTGCCTGGCTCAAACCGGGGACGATCAGCACAGATACGCAGTATTTT.

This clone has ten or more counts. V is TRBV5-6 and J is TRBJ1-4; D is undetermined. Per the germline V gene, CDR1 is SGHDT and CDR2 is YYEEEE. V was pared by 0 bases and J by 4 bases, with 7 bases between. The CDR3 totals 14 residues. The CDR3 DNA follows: TGTGCCAGCAGCTTGGGGGCCGTTAATGAAAAACTGTTTTTT. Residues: CASSLGAVNEKLFF.